These 13 T cell receptor beta chains were all obtained from the same sample, sequenced in a study of T cell repertoires in cytomegalovirus infection. TCRdb independently ran MiXCR on the reads; one entry per CDR3 protein. In the table there are roughly 720,000 distinct CDR3 sequences, approximately 40% of which are singletons. Sequenced sample: PBMCs. Receptor source: a human donor in good health (CMV status not recorded). Some clones in this sample may be carry-over from other donors' samples.

This clonotype was counted a few times. The V call is TRBV19, the J call TRBJ2-7; 7 nucleotides line up with TRBD1. This CDR3 contains 17 residues. V trimming: 4 bases; J trimming: 6 bases; junction bases outside the gene matches: 18. Per germline, CDR1 LNHDA and CDR2 SQIVND (reference sequence). The CDR3 DNA sequence: TGTGCCAGTAGTACGGTACATCGACAGGGACGAGGAGGCGAGCAGTACTTC. Translation: CASSTVHRQGRGGEQYF.

The J gene is TRBJ2-7, the V gene TRBV7-9, with 11 bases matching TRBD1. Germline CDR1 and CDR2: SEHNR and FQNEAQ (reference sequence). The CDR3 spans 17 residues. V lost 5 bases, J lost 0 bases, and 9 bases stayed unmatched. The CDR3 DNA reads as TGTGCCAGCAGCGGAGGGACAGGGGGAAACTTCTCCTACGAGCAGTACTTC. Protein product: CASSGGTGGNFSYEQYF. Based on the CDR3 plus reference TRBV7-9 and TRBJ2-7, the full variable domain is DTGVSQNPRHKITKRGQNVTFRCDPISEHNRLYWYRQTLGQGPEFLTYFQNEAQLEKSRLLSDRFSAERPKGSFSTLEIQRTEQGDSAMYLCASSGGTGGNFSYEQYFGPGTRLTVT.

This clonotype was observed a few times. This chain uses TRBV7-6 with TRBJ2-3; tentative D call: TRBD2 (6 bases). This CDR3 spans 16 amino acids. Germline V gene lookup returns CDR1 SGHVS and CDR2 FNYEAQ. Deletions cut 1 base from V and 3 bases from J, with 14 bases between. CDR3 region: CASSLEVSGATDTQYF. The CDR3 nucleotides are TGTGCCAGCAGCTTAGAGGTTAGCGGTGCTACAGATACGCAGTATTTT.

The chain recombines TRBV5-1 with TRBJ1-4; D is possibly TRBD1 (6 bases). CDR1 is SGHRS and CDR2 is YFSETQ in the germline V gene. The CDR3 runs 15 residues. V dropped 1 base and J dropped 7 bases, with 14 bases sitting between them. This CDR3 is CASSLSGATAEKLFF. CDR3 DNA sequence: TGCGCCAGCAGCTTGTCGGGGGCGACGGCTGAAAAACTGTTTTTT.

The chain combines TRBV12-3 or TRBV12-4 with TRBJ1-1; D unresolved. The CDR3 is 9 residues long. The V end was cut by 8 bases, the J end by 7 bases, with 5 bases between. Here the CDR3 DNA reads TGTGCCAGCGGTCATGAAGCTTTCTTT. Encoded protein: CASGHEAFF.

The chain has TRBV20-1 and TRBJ1-1; 7 nucleotides agree with TRBD1. CDR1 DFQATT and CDR2 SNEGSKA come from the germline V gene (reference sequence). The V gene end was trimmed by 1 base and the J gene end by 1 base; junction bases not matched to a gene: 3. The CDR3 contains 14 residues. As DNA, the CDR3 is TGCAGTGCTAGAGGACAGGGACCGAACACTGAAGCTTTCTTT. Translating gives CSARGQGPNTEAFF.

This clonotype was recorded many times. V is TRBV7-2 and J is TRBJ2-2, with D possibly matching TRBD2 (6 bases). Per the germline V gene, CDR1 is SGHTA and CDR2 is FQGNSA. This CDR3 region has 15 residues. V was shortened by 2 bases and J by 3 bases, with 10 bases between the two germline ends. DNA of the CDR3: TGTGCCAGCAGCTTAATAGGAGGGGACACCGGGGAGCTGTTTTTT. Encoded protein: CASSLIGGDTGELFF. Based on the CDR3 plus reference TRBV7-2 and TRBJ2-2, the full variable domain is GAGVSQSPSNKVTEKGKDVELRCDPISGHTALYWYRQSLGQGLEFLIYFQGNSAPDKSGLPSDRFSAERTGGSVSTLTIQRTQQEDSAVYLCASSLIGGDTGELFFGEGSRLTVL.

This clonotype was picked up a small number of times. This chain links TRBV28 with TRBJ2-1; D is possibly TRBD2 (7 bases). Germline loops: CDR1 MDHEN, CDR2 SYDVKM. The CDR3 contains 14 residues. V lost 7 bases, J lost 3 bases, and 13 bases lay in between. The CDR3 DNA reads TGTGCCAGCAAGTGGGGGGGCGTCTACAATGAGCAGTTCTTC. This gives the protein CASKWGGVYNEQFF. Full variable domain (outside the CDR3, taken from reference TRBV28 and TRBJ2-1): DVKVTQSSRYLVKRTGEKVFLECVQDMDHENMFWYRQDPGLGLRLIYFSYDVKMKEKGDIPEGYSVSREKKERFSLILESASTNQTSMYLCASKWGGVYNEQFFGPGTRLTVL.

The chain joins TRBV20-1 to TRBJ1-5; maybe TRBD1 (6 bases). V was shortened by 4 bases and J by 7 bases, with 11 bases between the two germline ends. This CDR3 region has 12 residues. The V gene's germline CDR1 is DFQATT and CDR2 SNEGSKA (reference sequence). CDR3 in DNA: TGCAGTGCTACCACAGGGTCGCAGCCCCAGCATTTT. Translating it yields CSATTGSQPQHF.

The rearrangement uses TRBV7-2 and TRBJ2-1; 15 bases map to TRBD2. Losses at the gene ends were 4 bases for V and 1 base for J; bases not matched to a gene: 8. Germline V gene data show CDR1 as SGHTA and CDR2 as FQGNSA. The CDR3 runs 19 residues. The DNA for the CDR3 is TGTGCCAGCAGCTCACGGACTAGCGGGAGGGCCGGGTCCTACAATGAGCAGTTCTTC. This gives the protein CASSSRTSGRAGSYNEQFF.

This clonotype has ten or more counts. The chain combines TRBV12-5 with TRBJ1-3, with D possibly TRBD1 on 5 matching bases. Germline values: CDR1 LGHNT, CDR2 FRNRAP. This CDR3 is built from 16 residues. V gave up 5 bases and J gave up 0 bases, with 14 bases separating them. DNA of the CDR3: TGTGCTAGTGGTATTTCCAGGGCCTCCTCTGGAAACACCATATATTTT. Protein sequence: CASGISRASSGNTIYF. The full variable domain, rest sourced from reference TRBV12-5 and TRBJ1-3, is DARVTQTPRHKVTEMGQEVTMRCQPILGHNTVFWYRQTMMQGLELLAYFRNRAPLDDSGMPKDRFSAEMPDATLATLKIQPSEPRDSAVYFCASGISRASSGNTIYFGEGSWLTVV.

The chain carries TRBV19 and TRBJ1-4; no firm D call. The V and J ends lost 5 bases and 0 bases respectively, with 10 bases between them. Germline CDR1 reads LNHDA; CDR2 reads SQIVND (reference sequence). The CDR3 is made up of 15 amino acids. This CDR3 reads CASSRPCATNEKLFF. For the CDR3, the DNA is TGTGCCAGTAGTCGACCGTGTGCAACTAATGAAAAACTGTTTTTT.

The V and J genes are TRBV14 and TRBJ1-1; possibly TRBD1 for D (5 bases). V was shortened by 0 bases and J by 7 bases, with 9 bases between the two germline ends. This CDR3 region has 13 residues. The germline V gene has CDR1 SGHDN and CDR2 FVKESK. The DNA for the CDR3 is TGTGCCAGCAGCCAAGAAGGGACCCGTGAAGCTTTCTTT. Amino acids: CASSQEGTREAFF.